This TCR beta chain appears in the sequencing data of a study of blood T cell repertoires in COVID-19. Sequenced by immunoSEQ multiplex PCR; TCRdb stores in-frame clones only, minus some. The table has 300,000 to 450,000 clones, roughly 90% seen once. Within 2 weeks before study entry, exposed participants met a COVID-19 case. CDR3 length equals 17 residues. Losses at the gene ends were 3 bases for V and 2 bases for J; bases not matched to a gene: 12. The germline V gene encodes CDR1 SGHRS and CDR2 YFSETQ. Sample: PBMCs or T cells enriched from blood (not recorded which). The chain couples TRBV5-1 to TRBJ2-5; 8 nucleotides agree with TRBD2. The sequence was collected from a woman aged 25 to 39 who had been exposed to COVID-19. CDR3 residues: CASSSLGGGGTQETQYF. The DNA for the CDR3 is TGCGCCAGCAGCTCCCTCGGGGGGGGAGGTACACAAGAGACCCAGTACTTC.